This T cell receptor beta chain was retrieved from a study of beta chain features in type 1 diabetes. The whole isolated RNA underwent reverse transcription, so sequencing captured expressed TCRB transcripts. Only in-frame clones appear in the TCRdb table, and some are missing; sequencing was by immunoSEQ multiplex PCR. Of approximately 260,000 clones detected, roughly a quarter appear once; the ten largest clones hold 0.012%. Whole-study results and caveats: All four CD4+ subsets of Type 1 diabetes patients contained TCRB CDR3s that were moderately but significantly shorter.

As concerns this clone: Its specificity is unknown.

The germline V gene encodes CDR1 LNHNV and CDR2 YYDKDF (reference sequence). V shed 1 base, J shed 5 bases, and the junction held 5 bases outside the gene matches. There are 15 residues in the CDR3. The chain couples TRBV15 to TRBJ2-1; 7 bases align to TRBD2. Sequenced material: naive CD4+ T cells from blood. This sequence originates from a woman under 40 with type 1 diabetes. The CDR3 DNA sequence: TGTGCCACCAGCAGAGCGGGACTAAATAACAATGAGCAGTTCTTC. This gives the protein CATSRAGLNNNEQFF.